Detailed here is one TCR beta chain. The data derive from a study of blood T cell repertoires in COVID-19. The germline V gene has CDR1 SGHNT and CDR2 YYREEE (reference sequence). This CDR3 region has 16 residues. The V and J ends lost 4 bases and 1 base, in that order; junction bases with no gene match: 10. Source study methods: Reference gene primer amplification gave estimated nucleated cell counts. Some clones are missing from TCRdb's copy, which holds only in-frame ones; the method was immunoSEQ multiplex PCR. V, J and clone size are taken as reported in that table, and D and trimming were inferred from the DNA itself. The sample shows roughly 150,000 clones, around 84% of them seen only once. Resolution of symptoms, clearance, or two negative PCRs was present in recovered Cohort 3 donors.

What was sequenced was PBMCs or T cells enriched from blood (not recorded which). The rearrangement joins TRBV5-4 to TRBJ1-1, with 7 positions matching TRBD1. The receptor was isolated from a woman aged 45-60 years who had recovered from COVID-19. The CDR3 DNA follows: TGTGCCAGCAGCCCAGGGGGTGCGAAAGGGAACACTGAAGCTTTCTTT. It is translated as CASSPGGAKGNTEAFF. The whole variable domain, filled in from reference TRBV5-4 and TRBJ1-1, reads ETGVTQSPTHLIKTRGQQVTLRCSSQSGHNTVSWYQQALGQGPQFIFQYYREEENGRGNFPPRFSGLQFPNYSSELNVNALELDDSALYLCASSPGGAKGNTEAFFGQGTRLTVV.